This T cell receptor (beta chain) is from a study of glioma-infiltrating T cells. Overall study findings and caveats: Only very few CDR3 sequences appeared in both tissue and blood. Gliomas, especially low-grade, showed above-expected tissue-blood divergence; non-neoplastic patients showed below.

Per the germline V gene, CDR1 is LNHDA and CDR2 is SQIVND (reference sequence). The CDR3 consists of 13 residues. V lost 5 bases, J lost 4 bases, and 11 bases lay in between. This clonotype was seen repeatedly, ten times or more. Its antigen is not identified. Using RNA template, CDR3s of TCR alpha and beta were amplified with iRepertoire arm-PCR. For one-step reverse transcription and amplification, 100-400 ng of tissue mRNA or PBMC total RNA was used. TCRdb reanalysed the multiplex PCR reads using MiXCR and keeps one entry per CDR3 protein. This sample carries approximately 20,000 distinct CDR3 sequences, 20% to 25% of them seen once, and the ten largest clones take about an eighth.

This clonotype was sampled from a human donor with low-grade glioma or glioblastoma, undergoing nonglioma brain surgery, or in good health (not recorded which). The sample was glioma tissue, nonneoplastic brain tissue, or PBMCs (not recorded which). V is TRBV19 and J is TRBJ1-2; D unresolved. The CDR3, as DNA: TGTGCCAGTAGTGTGGCAGAGATCTATGGCTACACCTTC. As protein: CASSVAEIYGYTF.